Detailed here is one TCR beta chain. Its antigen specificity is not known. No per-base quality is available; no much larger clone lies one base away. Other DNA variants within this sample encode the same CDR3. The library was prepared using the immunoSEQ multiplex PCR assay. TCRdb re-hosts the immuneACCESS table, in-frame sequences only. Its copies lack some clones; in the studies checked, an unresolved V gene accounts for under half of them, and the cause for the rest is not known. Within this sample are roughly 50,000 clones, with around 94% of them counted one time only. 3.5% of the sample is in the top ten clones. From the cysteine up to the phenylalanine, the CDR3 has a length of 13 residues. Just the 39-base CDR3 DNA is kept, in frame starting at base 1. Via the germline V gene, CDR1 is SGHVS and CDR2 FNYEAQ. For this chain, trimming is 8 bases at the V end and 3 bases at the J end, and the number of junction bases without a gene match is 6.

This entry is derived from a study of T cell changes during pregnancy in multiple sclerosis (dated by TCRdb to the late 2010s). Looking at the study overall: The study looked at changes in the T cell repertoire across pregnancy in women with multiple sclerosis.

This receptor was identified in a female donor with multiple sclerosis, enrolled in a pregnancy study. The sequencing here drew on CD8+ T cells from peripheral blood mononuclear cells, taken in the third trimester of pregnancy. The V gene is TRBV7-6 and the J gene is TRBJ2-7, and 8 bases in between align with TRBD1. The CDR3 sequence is CASSLGTGYEQYF. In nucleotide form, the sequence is TGTGCCAGCTCCCTCGGGACAGGCTACGAGCAGTACTTC. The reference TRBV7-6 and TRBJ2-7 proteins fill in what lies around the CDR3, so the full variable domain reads GAGVSQSPRYKVTKRGQDVALRCDPISGHVSLYWYRQALGQGPEFLTYFNYEAQQDKSGLPNDRFSAERPEGSISTLTIQRTEQRDSAMYRCASSLGTGYEQYFGPGTRLTVT.